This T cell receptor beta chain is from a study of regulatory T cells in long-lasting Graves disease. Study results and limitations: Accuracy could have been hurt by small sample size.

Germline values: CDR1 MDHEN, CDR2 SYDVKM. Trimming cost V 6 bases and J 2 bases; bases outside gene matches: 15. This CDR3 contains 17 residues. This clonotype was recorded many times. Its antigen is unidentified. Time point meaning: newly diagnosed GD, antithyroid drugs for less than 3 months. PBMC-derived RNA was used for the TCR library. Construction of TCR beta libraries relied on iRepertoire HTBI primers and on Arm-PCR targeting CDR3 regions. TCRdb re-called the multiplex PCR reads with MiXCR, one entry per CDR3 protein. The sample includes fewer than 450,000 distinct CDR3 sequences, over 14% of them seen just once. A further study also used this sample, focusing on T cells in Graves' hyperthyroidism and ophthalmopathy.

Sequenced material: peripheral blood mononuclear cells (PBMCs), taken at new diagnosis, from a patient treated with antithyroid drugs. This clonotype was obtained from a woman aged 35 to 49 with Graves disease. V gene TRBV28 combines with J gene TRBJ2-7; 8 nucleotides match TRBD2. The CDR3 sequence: CASSQWEREQEAYEQYF. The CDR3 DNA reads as TGTGCCAGCAGCCAATGGGAGCGGGAGCAAGAGGCCTACGAGCAGTACTTC.